The 21 T cell receptor beta chains listed next were all sequenced from one sample in a study of blood T cell repertoires in COVID-19. The method was immunoSEQ multiplex PCR; TCRdb's version includes in-frame clones alone and lacks a portion of them. The sample has approximately 220,000 clones; 86% are singletons. Sequencing was done on a sample of PBMCs or T cells enriched from blood (not recorded which). The source of these receptors is a woman between 40 and 55 years old with acute COVID-19.

The rearrangement links TRBV5-1 to TRBJ2-2; no clear D. Germline V gene data show CDR1 as SGHRS and CDR2 as YFSETQ. With 4 bases removed from V and 1 base from J, the gap between germline ends came to 14 bases. The CDR3 has 16 residues. CDR3 DNA: TGCGCCAGCAGCCAACAGACACAAAAGAACACCGGGGAGCTGTTTTTT. Protein sequence: CASSQQTQKNTGELFF.

The chain joins TRBV15 to TRBJ1-5; D is uncertain. The CDR3 runs to 13 residues. V was pared by 3 bases and J by 3 bases, with 6 bases between. The germline V gene has CDR1 LNHNV and CDR2 YYDKDF (reference sequence). CDR3 coding DNA: TGTGCCACCAGCAGCGGGGACAATCAGCCCCAGCATTTT. Protein sequence: CATSSGDNQPQHF. The variable domain in full, with the rest retrieved from reference TRBV15 and TRBJ1-5, is DAMVIQNPRYQVTQFGKPVTLSCSQTLNHNVMYWYQQKSSQAPKLLFHYYDKDFNNEADTPDNFQSRRPNTSFCFLDIRSPGLGDTAMYLCATSSGDNQPQHFGDGTRLSIL.

CDR3 in amino acids: CASSLTGLTEAFF. The CDR3 coding sequence is TGCGCCAGCAGCCTAACAGGGCTAACTGAAGCTTTCTTT. The J gene is TRBJ1-1, the V gene TRBV5-1; D possibly corresponds to TRBD1 (6 bases). The CDR3 covers 13 residues. The germline V gene has CDR1 SGHRS and CDR2 YFSETQ. V was trimmed by 4 bases and J by 5 bases, leaving 12 bases between them.

The chain combines TRBV27 with TRBJ2-7, with D possibly being TRBD1 (5 bases). The CDR3 extends over 15 amino acids. The V end lost 4 bases, the J end lost 0 bases, and 13 bases lay between the germline ends. From germline, CDR1 is MNHEY and CDR2 SMNVEV (reference sequence). The CDR3 DNA is TGTGCCAGCAGTTCCAGGGCGTACAGCTCCTACGAGCAGTACTTC. Its translation is CASSSRAYSSYEQYF.

This clone was found once. The CDR3 DNA is TGTGCCACCAGCAGAGTCGTAGTTGAAAATCAGCCCCAGCATTTT. Its protein product is CATSRVVVENQPQHF. The chain carries TRBV15 and TRBJ1-5, with D unclear. Germline V gene lookup returns CDR1 LNHNV and CDR2 YYDKDF (reference sequence). The CDR3 is 15 amino acids. V was pared by 1 base and J by 4 bases, with 11 bases between.

This chain connects TRBV3-1 (or the pseudogene TRBV3-2) to TRBJ2-6, with D unclear. The germline V gene encodes CDR1 LGHDT and CDR2 YNNKEL (reference sequence). Trimming shortened V by 4 bases and J by 2 bases, and 9 bases separated the two germline ends. The CDR3 has 15 residues. The CDR3: CASSPLRTGANVLTF. Written as DNA, the CDR3 is TGTGCCAGCAGCCCCCTGCGGACTGGGGCCAACGTCCTGACTTTC.

The rearrangement links TRBV7-3 to TRBJ1-3; no firm D call. The CDR3 contains 15 residues. V lost 2 bases, J lost 0 bases, and 8 bases lay in between. CDR1 SGHTA and CDR2 FQGTGA come from the germline V gene. The CDR3 DNA reads as TGTGCCAGCAGCTTATCCGGAGGCTCTGGAAACACCATATATTTT. Its translation is CASSLSGGSGNTIYF.

V gene TRBV7-8 combines with J gene TRBJ2-4, with D unclear. V dropped 3 bases and J dropped 2 bases, with 11 bases sitting between them. The germline CDR1 and CDR2 sequences are SGHVS and FQNEAQ. The CDR3 extends over 15 amino acids. For the CDR3, the DNA is TGTGCCAGCAGCTTTAACGGGTTAACCAAAAACATTCAGTACTTC. Translating gives CASSFNGLTKNIQYF.

Here the CDR3 DNA reads TGTGCCAGCAGCCAATCTTTAAACACTGAAGCTTTCTTT. Protein sequence: CASSQSLNTEAFF. The rearrangement joins TRBV14 to TRBJ1-1; D call uncertain. This CDR3 is 13 amino acids long. V lost 2 bases to trimming and J lost 2 bases, with 6 bases between them. Germline V gene sequence: CDR1 SGHDN, CDR2 FVKESK.

The chain uses TRBV24-1 and TRBJ1-2, with D possibly matching TRBD1 (6 bases). The V end was cut by 3 bases, the J end by 5 bases, with 12 bases between. The V gene's germline CDR1 is KGHDR and CDR2 SFDVKD. The CDR3 runs 14 residues. The CDR3 loop is CATSDPRRGYGYTF. In nucleotides, the CDR3 is TGTGCCACCAGTGATCCCCGCAGGGGTTATGGCTACACCTTC.

The chain is built from TRBV10-3 and TRBJ2-5; TRBD2 might be the D (6 bases). Looked up from germline, CDR1 is ENHRY and CDR2 is SYGVKD. Trimming removed 4 bases at V and 1 base at J, with 10 bases between. The CDR3 covers 14 residues. The CDR3 nucleotides are TGTGCCATCAGTGTCGGGGGACCCCAAGAGACCCAGTACTTC. Amino acids: CAISVGGPQETQYF.

This clone was detected a few times. The gene calls are TRBV5-1 and TRBJ2-7, with a tentative D call TRBD1 (5 bases). Trimming took off 2 bases at V and 3 bases at J, with 9 bases between the two ends. Germline V gene data show CDR1 as SGHRS and CDR2 as YFSETQ. This CDR3 contains 13 residues. As DNA, the CDR3 is TGCGCCAGCAGCTTAGGGGCAGACTACGAGCAGTACTTC. Amino acid sequence: CASSLGADYEQYF.

This clone has more than one count but fewer than ten. The rearrangement links TRBV13 to TRBJ1-6; 8 nucleotides line up with TRBD1. The CDR3 covers 15 residues. Germline CDR1 PRHDT, CDR2 FYEKMQ (reference sequence). J was trimmed by 7 bases and V by 7 bases; bases with no gene match: 9. The CDR3 nucleotides are TGTGCCAGCACCAGGGGGCGCGCGCGGAATTCACCCCTCCACTTT. This translates into CASTRGRARNSPLHF. Combining the CDR3 with reference TRBV13 and TRBJ1-6 gives the whole variable domain AAGVIQSPRHLIKEKRETATLKCYPIPRHDTVYWYQQGPGQDPQFLISFYEKMQSDKGSIPDRFSAQQFSDYHSELNMSSLELGDSALYFCASTRGRARNSPLHFGNGTRLTVT.

V is TRBV6-1 and J is TRBJ2-7; maybe TRBD1 (6 bases). The CDR3 covers 14 residues. Trimming cost V 1 base and J 5 bases, with 12 bases left between them. Germline V gene data show CDR1 as MNHNS and CDR2 as SASEGT. CDR3 protein: CASSEGSGVHEQYV. The CDR3 coding sequence is TGTGCCAGCAGTGAAGGGTCAGGGGTGCACGAGCAGTACGTC.

The chain recombines TRBV19 with TRBJ1-1, with D tentatively TRBD1 (6 bases). CDR3 length: 17 amino acids. Germline CDR1 is LNHDA and CDR2 is SQIVND (reference sequence). The V end lost 2 bases, the J end lost 1 base, and 17 bases lay between the germline ends. CDR3 protein: CASSIIALTGQNTEAFF. The CDR3, as DNA: TGTGCCAGTAGTATAATTGCTCTTACGGGACAGAACACTGAAGCTTTCTTT. The full variable domain, rest sourced from reference TRBV19 and TRBJ1-1, is DGGITQSPKYLFRKEGQNVTLSCEQNLNHDAMYWYRQDPGQGLRLIYYSQIVNDFQKGDIAEGYSVSREKKESFPLTVTSAQKNPTAFYLCASSIIALTGQNTEAFFGQGTRLTVV.

The J gene is TRBJ1-1, the V gene TRBV13, with TRBD1 identical over 10 bases. In germline, CDR1 is PRHDT, CDR2 FYEKMQ (reference sequence). The CDR3 totals 19 residues. The V and J ends lost 5 bases and 0 bases, in that order; junction bases with no gene match: 15. CDR3 bases: TGTGCCAGCAGCCCCAAAATTCGGGACAGGGGAAATCTGAACACTGAAGCTTTCTTT. This encodes CASSPKIRDRGNLNTEAFF. Together with reference TRBV13 and TRBJ1-1, the CDR3 gives the full variable domain: AAGVIQSPRHLIKEKRETATLKCYPIPRHDTVYWYQQGPGQDPQFLISFYEKMQSDKGSIPDRFSAQQFSDYHSELNMSSLELGDSALYFCASSPKIRDRGNLNTEAFFGQGTRLTVV.

V gene TRBV7-3 combines with J gene TRBJ2-1; 8 positions agree with TRBD2. Germline-derived CDR1 and CDR2 are SGHTA and FQGTGA. There are 16 residues in the CDR3. Trimming at V came to 2 bases and at J to 2 bases, leaving 5 bases not matched to a gene. DNA for the CDR3: TGTGCCAGCAGCTTAGTCGGGGGGGCCGCCTACAATGAGCAGTTCTTC. Its protein product is CASSLVGGAAYNEQFF.

The genes are TRBV7-9 and TRBJ1-1; D call uncertain. V was shortened by 5 bases and J by 7 bases, with 11 bases between the two germline ends. The CDR3 is 12 amino acids. Germline assignment: CDR1 SEHNR and CDR2 FQNEAQ (reference sequence). The CDR3 DNA reads as TGTGCCAGCAGCAGAATCAACGGTGAAGCTTTCTTT. It yields the protein CASSRINGEAFF.

The chain uses TRBV2 and TRBJ1-2; D is undetermined. Germline lookup yields CDR1 SNHLY and CDR2 FYNNEI. This CDR3 is built from 13 residues. The V gene lost 4 bases and the J gene lost 3 bases, with 9 bases spanning the gap. The CDR3 sequence: CASSGGLDYGYTF. The CDR3 DNA is TGTGCCAGCAGTGGAGGGCTGGACTATGGCTACACCTTC.

This clone is a singleton in its sample. This sequence joins TRBV7-3 and TRBJ1-4, with D unclear. CDR1 is SGHTA, CDR2 FQGTGA, per germline. This CDR3 spans 15 amino acids. Trimming shortened V by 1 base and J by 2 bases, and 8 bases separated the two germline ends. CDR3 loop: CASSLSPVTNEKLFF. For the CDR3, the DNA is TGTGCCAGCAGCTTAAGCCCAGTGACTAATGAAAAACTGTTTTTT.

This clone showed up just once. V gene TRBV7-2 combines with J gene TRBJ2-5; 10 nucleotides match TRBD2. Germline V gene sequence: CDR1 SGHTA, CDR2 FQGNSA. The CDR3 totals 17 residues. V shed 4 bases, J shed 5 bases, and the junction held 13 bases outside the gene matches. In nucleotides, the CDR3 is TGTGCCAGCAGCTCACCCCGGAGCGGGGGGGCTTGGGAGACCCAGTACTTC. This codes for CASSSPRSGGAWETQYF.